The 4 T cell receptor beta chains in this list originate from one sample, sequenced in a study of T cell responses to AZD1222 COVID-19 vaccine. Profiling relied on immunoSEQ multiplex PCR, and the TCRdb table lists in-frame clones only, not all of them. The sample contains 130,000 or so clones, 85% to 90% of which appear only once. Source: peripheral blood, taken on day 0 of AZD1222 vaccination. The origin of the receptors is an adult in good health.

The J gene is TRBJ1-5, the V gene TRBV12-3 or TRBV12-4; TRBD1 might be the D (6 bases). Trimming pared 7 bases from V and 1 base from J, leaving 8 bases between. The CDR3 extends over 13 amino acids. In nucleotides, the CDR3 is TGTGCCAGCACCACAGGGAGCAATCAGCCCCAGCATTTT. Its protein is CASTTGSNQPQHF.

CDR3 nucleotide sequence: TGTGCCAGCAACCGAGCTAGGCTCAGCACAGATACGCAGTATTTT. It codes for CASNRARLSTDTQYF. This sequence joins TRBV6-5 and TRBJ2-3; D not certain. Germline-derived CDR1 and CDR2 are MNHEY and SVGAGI. CDR3 length: 15 amino acids. V gave up 7 bases and J gave up 0 bases, with 14 bases separating them.

The sample holds one count of this clone. The genes are TRBV5-1 and TRBJ2-1; tentatively, D is TRBD1 or TRBD2 (6 bases each). The germline V gene has CDR1 SGHRS and CDR2 YFSETQ. Trimming pared 4 bases from V and 4 bases from J, leaving 24 bases between. CDR3 length equals 18 residues. The CDR3 region is CASSPPGGGRQLYNEQFF. CDR3 sequence (DNA): TGCGCCAGCAGCCCGCCCGGGGGCGGCAGGCAATTATACAATGAGCAGTTCTTC.

This chain connects TRBV19 to TRBJ1-2, with 8 bases that match TRBD1. Germline CDR1 is LNHDA and CDR2 is SQIVND (reference sequence). The length of the CDR3 is 16 residues. The J segment lost 0 bases and the V segment lost 5 bases, leaving 8 bases of the junction unmatched. The CDR3, as DNA: TGTGCCAGTAGTCAGACAGGGGTTCTTCCTAACTATGGCTACACCTTC. This gives the protein CASSQTGVLPNYGYTF.